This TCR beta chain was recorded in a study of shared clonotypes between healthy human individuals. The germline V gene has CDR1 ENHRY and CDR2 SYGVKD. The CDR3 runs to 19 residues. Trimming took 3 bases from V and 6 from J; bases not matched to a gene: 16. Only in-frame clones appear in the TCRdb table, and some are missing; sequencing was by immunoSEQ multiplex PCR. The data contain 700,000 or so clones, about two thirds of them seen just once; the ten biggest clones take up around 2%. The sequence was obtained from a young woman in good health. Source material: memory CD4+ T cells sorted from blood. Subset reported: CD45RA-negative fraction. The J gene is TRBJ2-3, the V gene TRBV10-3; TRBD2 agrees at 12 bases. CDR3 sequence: CAISELAPATSGRGDTQYF. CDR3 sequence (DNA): TGTGCCATCAGTGAACTCGCACCGGCGACTAGCGGGAGAGGGGATACGCAGTATTTT.